This T cell receptor (beta chain) derives from a study of control samples from healthy donors and cancer patients. Using immunoSEQ multiplex PCR, the repertoire was profiled, and TCRdb retains in-frame clones only, with some absent. Here the sample spans roughly 92,000 clones, more than 85% being singletons. This clone was found once. The CDR3 contains 12 residues. The V end was cut by 6 bases, the J end by 8 bases, with 13 bases between. The TCR was taken from a woman aged 50 to 60 in good health. The V and J genes are TRBV12-3 or TRBV12-4 and TRBJ1-2; no firm D call. Sequenced input: blood. This CDR3 is CASSLQSLGYTF. CDR3 sequence (DNA): TGTGCCAGCAGCCTTCAGTCTTTGGGCTACACCTTC.